This T cell receptor beta chain was found in a study of human T cells and chemical hapten exposure. Study overall: Researchers reported sensitizing a roughly 2 cm by roughly 2 cm upper inner arm skin site with 2% DPC.

Time point reported: pre-sensitization, week 0. Treatment specified: therapeutic diphenylcyclopropenone sensitization with weekly scalp DPC. Alopecia patients deemed DPC-suitable, aged 18 to 70, excluding pregnancy. The table lists this clonotype with a few counts. Per germline, CDR1 SQVTM and CDR2 ANQGSEA. Trimming pared 7 bases from V and 4 bases from J, leaving 8 bases between. This CDR3 contains 11 residues. Unique molecular identifiers were attached to individual cDNA molecules during library preparation. TCRdb recomputed calls from the RACE reads with MiXCR, one row per CDR3 protein. The sample carries more than 250,000 distinct CDR3 sequences, around 7.7% recorded once.

The sequences come from whole blood, collected in connection with sensitization to the hapten diphenylcyclopropenone (DPC). This rearrangement joins TRBV29-1 to TRBJ1-3; TRBD1 is a possible D gene (6 bases). The TCR sequence derives from a man younger than 35 with alopecia areata. Some clones in this sample may be carry-over from other donors' samples. In DNA form, the CDR3 reads TGCAGCGCGGGGGCGGGAAACACCATATATTTT. It codes for CSAGAGNTIYF.